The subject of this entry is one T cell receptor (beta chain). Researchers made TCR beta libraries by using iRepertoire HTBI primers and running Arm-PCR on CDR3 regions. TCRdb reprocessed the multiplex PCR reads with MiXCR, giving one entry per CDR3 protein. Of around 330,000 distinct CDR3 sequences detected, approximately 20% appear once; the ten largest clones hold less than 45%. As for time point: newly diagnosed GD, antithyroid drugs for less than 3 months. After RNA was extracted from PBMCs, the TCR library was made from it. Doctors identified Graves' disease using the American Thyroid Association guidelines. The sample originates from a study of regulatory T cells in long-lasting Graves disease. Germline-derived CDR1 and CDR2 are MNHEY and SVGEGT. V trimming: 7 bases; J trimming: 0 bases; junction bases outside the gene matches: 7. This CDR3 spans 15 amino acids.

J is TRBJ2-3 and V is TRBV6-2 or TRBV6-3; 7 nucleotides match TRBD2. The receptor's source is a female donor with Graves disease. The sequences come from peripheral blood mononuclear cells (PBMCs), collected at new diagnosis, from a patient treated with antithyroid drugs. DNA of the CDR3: TGTGCCAGCACTTCTAGCGGCCCGAGCACAGATACGCAGTATTTT. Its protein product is CASTSSGPSTDTQYF.